Below, 28 T cell receptor beta chains from the same sample are listed, as sequenced in a study of cytomegalovirus exposure and HLA in healthy donors. PCR used 60 Vbeta primers and 13 Jbeta primers. Method: immunoSEQ multiplex PCR; TCRdb's copy keeps in-frame clones and lacks some. The sample shows 140,000 to 150,000 clones, approximately 86% of them seen only once. The sequenced material came from PBMCs. The receptor source for this set is a woman between 40 and 55 years old in good health and CMV-seronegative.

The chain employs TRBV5-1 and TRBJ1-1; unclear D gene. Trimming took off 0 bases at V and 1 base at J, with 7 bases between the two ends. This CDR3 region has 14 residues. Looked up from germline, CDR1 is SGHRS and CDR2 is YFSETQ. DNA for the CDR3: TGCGCCAGCAGCTTGGCTTACAGGAACACTGAAGCTTTCTTT. Translating gives CASSLAYRNTEAFF.

The chain has TRBV7-9 and TRBJ2-7; TRBD2 agrees at 13 bases. With 2 bases clipped from V and 3 bases from J, the junction kept 7 bases outside the gene matches. Germline lookup yields CDR1 SEHNR and CDR2 FQNEAQ (reference sequence). The CDR3 runs to 17 residues. The CDR3 is CASSLFGGLAGSYEQYF. CDR3 nucleotides: TGTGCCAGCAGCTTATTTGGGGGACTAGCGGGAAGCTACGAGCAGTACTTC.

The rearrangement joins TRBV4-3 to TRBJ1-1; no firm D call. Trimming stripped 4 bases from V and 1 base from J, with 10 bases between. Per the germline V gene, CDR1 is LGHNA and CDR2 is YSLEER. The CDR3 contains 14 residues. The CDR3 here is CASSRGPGNTEAFF. The CDR3 coding sequence is TGCGCCAGCAGCCGAGGGCCGGGGAACACTGAAGCTTTCTTT.

This clone was detected only a few times. The chain joins TRBV19 to TRBJ1-1; possibly TRBD1 for D (5 bases). CDR3 size: 15 residues. Germline assignment: CDR1 LNHDA and CDR2 SQIVND (reference sequence). The V gene lost 10 bases and the J gene lost 5 bases, with 23 bases spanning the gap. This chain's CDR3 is CATRRRGEYWTEAFF. DNA of the CDR3: TGTGCCACTCGGCGCCGGGGGGAGTATTGGACTGAAGCTTTCTTT. Full variable domain (outside the CDR3, taken from reference TRBV19 and TRBJ1-1): DGGITQSPKYLFRKEGQNVTLSCEQNLNHDAMYWYRQDPGQGLRLIYYSQIVNDFQKGDIAEGYSVSREKKESFPLTVTSAQKNPTAFYLCATRRRGEYWTEAFFGQGTRLTVV.

The J gene is TRBJ1-1, the V gene TRBV5-1, with unresolved D. This CDR3 region has 17 residues. Germline loops: CDR1 SGHRS, CDR2 YFSETQ. V was clipped by 3 bases and J by 4 bases, with 22 bases between them. This CDR3 is CASSSSPLSTLGTEAFF. The CDR3, as DNA: TGCGCCAGCAGCTCTAGCCCTCTTTCTACGCTCGGCACTGAAGCTTTCTTT.

This chain joins TRBV28 and TRBJ2-5; D not resolved. The V end lost 10 bases, the J end lost 5 bases, and 17 bases lay between the germline ends. The germline V gene encodes CDR1 MDHEN and CDR2 SYDVKM. The CDR3 has 13 amino acids. For the CDR3, the DNA is TGTGCCATCCTGCAACCCGGGTGGGAGACCCAGTACTTC. Translation: CAILQPGWETQYF.

J is TRBJ2-7 and V is TRBV7-9; 12 bases fit TRBD1. The CDR3 has 15 amino acids. Looked up from germline, CDR1 is SEHNR and CDR2 is FQNEAQ (reference sequence). V shed 5 bases and J 7 bases; nucleotides not matched to a gene: 9. CDR3 nucleotides: TGTGCCAGCAGCCCGGGGGGACAGGGGGCGCGGGAGCAGTACTTC. Its protein product is CASSPGGQGAREQYF.

The chain links TRBV5-8 to TRBJ1-5; TRBD1 might be the D (6 bases). Germline assignment: CDR1 SGHTS and CDR2 YDEGEE. The germline V and J ends were trimmed by 2 bases and 3 bases, with 9 bases remaining between them. The CDR3 has 14 residues. This chain's CDR3 is CASSFGQHNQPQHF. Here the CDR3 DNA reads TGTGCCAGCAGCTTTGGACAGCACAATCAGCCCCAGCATTTT.

This chain connects TRBV25-1 to TRBJ2-5; no clear D gene. The closer fit of TRBJ2-7 to the DNA end suggests the J call may be wrong. Germline loops: CDR1 MGHDK, CDR2 SYGVNS. The CDR3 contains 14 residues. The CDR3 region has the DNA TGTGCCAGCAGTCCCCTCCCAAACTCCTACGAGCAGTACTTC. It encodes CASSPLPNSYEQYF.

Concerning this clone itself: At one of its ends the junction is not consistent with the germline gene, which may arise from a read error. J is TRBJ2-1 and V is TRBV7-9; the D gene is possibly TRBD2 (5 bases). CDR1 is SEHNR and CDR2 is FQNEAQ in the germline V gene (reference sequence). The CDR3 sequence is 15 residues long. Written as DNA, the CDR3 is TGTTCCAGCAGCTTAGGAGCGGCCTCCTACAATGAGCAGTTCTTC. Its translation is CSSSLGAASYNEQFF.

This clone has a single count. The V call is TRBV7-6, the J call TRBJ2-7, with D tentatively TRBD1 (8 bases). Germline CDR1 reads SGHVS; CDR2 reads FNYEAQ. V shed 6 bases and J shed 7 bases, with 13 bases lying between them. This CDR3 region has 12 residues. The DNA of the CDR3 is TGTGCCAGCAGTCCACAGGGGGGGGAGCAGTACTTC. Its translation is CASSPQGGEQYF. The full variable domain, in which reference TRBV7-6 and TRBJ2-7 provide the parts outside the CDR3, is GAGVSQSPRYKVTKRGQDVALRCDPISGHVSLYWYRQALGQGPEFLTYFNYEAQQDKSGLPNDRFSAERPEGSISTLTIQRTEQRDSAMYRCASSPQGGEQYFGPGTRLTVT.

The V call is TRBV11-3, the J call TRBJ2-7, with 9 bases matching TRBD1. V lost 5 bases and J lost 6; bases outside the gene matches: 14. Per the germline V gene, CDR1 is SGHNT and CDR2 is YENEEA. This CDR3 is 16 amino acids long. The CDR3 is CASSPWPGQGRGEQYF. The CDR3 DNA reads as TGTGCCAGCAGCCCTTGGCCGGGACAGGGTAGAGGCGAGCAGTACTTC.

As to this clone: The identical CDR3 is also encoded by other nucleotide sequences in the sample. The V call is TRBV11-3, the J call TRBJ2-3; 9 bases are shared with TRBD2. Germline trimming cut 3 bases from V and 3 bases from J; bases unmatched to any gene: 1. Germline values: CDR1 SGHNT, CDR2 YENEEA. The CDR3 totals 14 residues. DNA of the CDR3: TGTGCCAGCAGCTTTAGCGGGAGTACAGATACGCAGTATTTT. Translation gives CASSFSGSTDTQYF.

The rearrangement uses TRBV5-1 and TRBJ2-5; 8 bases fit TRBD1. Losses at the gene ends were 4 bases for V and 5 bases for J; bases not matched to a gene: 7. The CDR3 extends over 14 amino acids. Germline loops: CDR1 SGHRS, CDR2 YFSETQ. In DNA, the CDR3 is TGCGCCAGCAGCGTAGGACAGGGTCTGGAGACCCAGTACTTC. Translation gives CASSVGQGLETQYF.

The chain joins TRBV1 to TRBJ2-7; the table names TRBD2, a call not compared with the DNA. TRBV1 constitutes a pseudogene. This CDR3 comprises 17 residues. The CDR3 DNA sequence: TGCACCAGCAGCTCCAGACTAGCGGGAGGGGGTTCCTACGAGCAGTACTTC. Its translation: CTSSSRLAGGGSYEQYF.

The chain carries TRBV6-1 and TRBJ2-7; tentatively, D is TRBD1 (7 bases). Germline V gene sequence: CDR1 MNHNS, CDR2 SASEGT. The germline V and J ends were trimmed by 2 bases and 2 bases, with 16 bases remaining between them. The CDR3 loop spans 16 amino acids. The CDR3 nucleotides are TGTGCCAGCAGTGAAACTTTGGCAGGGGGGACCTACGAGCAGTACTTC. As protein: CASSETLAGGTYEQYF.

The V call is TRBV5-6, the J call TRBJ2-5; TRBD2 matches 11 bases. Germline V lookup: CDR1 SGHDT, CDR2 YYEEEE. Unmatched junction bases numbered 4, after V lost 1 base and J lost 5 bases. The CDR3 runs to 15 residues. Here the CDR3 DNA reads TGTGCCAGCAGCTTGCCGGGACTAGCGGCGGAGACCCAGTACTTC. It codes for CASSLPGLAAETQYF.

The CDR3 bases are TGCGCCAGCAGCAAAGGACAGGGACTCTCTCTCTTGGGGGCCAACGTCCTGACTTTC. As protein: CASSKGQGLSLLGANVLTF. J is TRBJ2-6 and V is TRBV5-1; 8 bases agree with TRBD1. Germline-derived CDR1 and CDR2 are SGHRS and YFSETQ. Trimming at V came to 4 bases and at J to 4 bases, leaving 16 bases not matched to a gene. The CDR3 loop spans 19 amino acids.

V gene TRBV7-2 combines with J gene TRBJ2-1, with 10 positions matching TRBD2. Germline trimming cut 0 bases from V and 5 bases from J; bases unmatched to any gene: 7. Germline V gene lookup returns CDR1 SGHTA and CDR2 FQGNSA. The CDR3 has 17 residues. The DNA for the CDR3 is TGTGCCAGCAGCTTAGCGAAGTGGACTAGCGGTAACAATGAGCAGTTCTTC. Amino acid sequence: CASSLAKWTSGNNEQFF.

The J gene is TRBJ2-3, the V gene TRBV5-1, with D uncertain. CDR3 length: 15 amino acids. V was shortened by 4 bases and J by 0 bases, with 12 bases between the two germline ends. CDR1 and CDR2 (germline): SGHRS, YFSETQ. The chain's CDR3 is CASSRLTTSTDTQYF. CDR3 bases: TGCGCCAGCAGCCGGCTAACGACTAGCACAGATACGCAGTATTTT.

The chain couples TRBV4-1 to TRBJ2-1, with TRBD1 matching over 9 bases. V gave up 4 bases and J gave up 5 bases; unmatched junction bases: 6. The CDR3 totals 15 residues. Looked up from germline, CDR1 is MGHRA and CDR2 is YSYEKL. The CDR3 is CASSLTGTGNNEQFF. CDR3 sequence (DNA): TGCGCCAGCAGCCTAACCGGGACAGGGAACAATGAGCAGTTCTTC.

The chain carries TRBV9 and TRBJ1-2; D is perhaps TRBD1 (6 bases). V dropped 6 bases and J dropped 7 bases, with 19 bases sitting between them. There are 14 residues in the CDR3. From germline, CDR1 is SGDLS and CDR2 YYNGEE. CDR3 in amino acids: CASNTPGGAPGYTF. The CDR3 DNA reads as TGTGCCAGCAATACCCCCGGGGGGGCGCCTGGCTACACCTTC.

The sample holds a few counts of this clone. The chain couples TRBV2 to TRBJ2-7; 9 nucleotides agree with TRBD1. The CDR3 is made up of 14 amino acids. The ends lost 8 bases at V and 2 bases at J; junction bases unmatched: 7. Looked up from germline, CDR1 is SNHLY and CDR2 is FYNNEI. The CDR3 nucleotides read TGTGCCAGCCACGGACAGGGGTCTGCCTACGAGCAGTACTTC. Protein sequence: CASHGQGSAYEQYF.

This clone appeared a single time. The chain joins TRBV5-4 to TRBJ2-3; 9 positions match TRBD2. Germline loops: CDR1 SGHNT, CDR2 YYREEE (reference sequence). Trimming cost V 1 base and J 3 bases; bases outside gene matches: 3. The CDR3 spans 15 residues. Here the CDR3 DNA reads TGTGCCAGCAGCTTGACTAGCGGGCATACAGATACGCAGTATTTT. Translated, it gives CASSLTSGHTDTQYF.

This clone was recorded a few times. The chain combines TRBV2 with TRBJ2-5; a weak D match, TRBD1 (6 bases). The V gene lost 6 bases and the J gene lost 4 bases, with 15 bases spanning the gap. This CDR3 has 14 amino acids. Looked up from germline, CDR1 is SNHLY and CDR2 is FYNNEI. The CDR3 bases are TGTGCCAGCAGCACACAGGGAAGGGCAGAGACCCAGTACTTC. It yields the protein CASSTQGRAETQYF. Full variable domain (missing parts from reference TRBV2 and TRBJ2-5): EPEVTQTPSHQVTQMGQEVILRCVPISNHLYFYWYRQILGQKVEFLVSFYNNEISEKSEIFDDQFSVERPDGSNFTLKIRSTKLEDSAMYFCASSTQGRAETQYFGPGTRLLVL.

This chain connects TRBV28 to TRBJ1-5; D is undetermined. The CDR3 extends over 11 amino acids. Per the germline V gene, CDR1 is MDHEN and CDR2 is SYDVKM. Trimming cost V 8 bases and J 6 bases, with 8 bases left between them. The CDR3 coding sequence is TGTGCCAGCGGAGATGTTCAGCCCCAGCATTTT. Amino acids: CASGDVQPQHF.

This chain uses TRBV28 with TRBJ2-5, with TRBD2 matching 10 bases. The better agreement between TRBJ2-7 and the DNA end casts doubt on the J call. CDR3 length equals 15 residues. CDR1 MDHEN and CDR2 SYDVKM come from the germline V gene. CDR3 region: CASNPLAGESYEQYF. The CDR3 DNA is TGTGCCAGCAATCCCCTAGCGGGAGAGTCCTACGAGCAGTACTTC.

The chain links TRBV6-5 to TRBJ1-2; D ambiguous. CDR1 and CDR2 from the germline V gene are MNHEY and SVGAGI. V dropped 5 bases and J dropped 5 bases, with 6 bases sitting between them. This CDR3 has 11 residues. The CDR3 DNA sequence: TGTGCCAGCAGTCCCTCTTATGGCTACACCTTC. Translating gives CASSPSYGYTF.